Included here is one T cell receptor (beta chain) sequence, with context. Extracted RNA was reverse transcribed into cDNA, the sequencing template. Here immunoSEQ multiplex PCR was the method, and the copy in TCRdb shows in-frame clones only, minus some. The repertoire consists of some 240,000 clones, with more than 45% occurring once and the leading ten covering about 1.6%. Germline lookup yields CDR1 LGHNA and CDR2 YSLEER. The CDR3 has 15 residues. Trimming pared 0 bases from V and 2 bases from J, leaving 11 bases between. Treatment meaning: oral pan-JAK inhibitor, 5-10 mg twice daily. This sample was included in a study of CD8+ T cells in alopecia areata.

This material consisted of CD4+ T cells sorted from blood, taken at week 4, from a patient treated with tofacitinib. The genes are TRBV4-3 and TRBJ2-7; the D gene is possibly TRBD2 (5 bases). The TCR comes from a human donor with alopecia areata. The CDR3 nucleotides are TGCGCCAGCAGCCAAGATTTGACTACTCCCTACGAGCAGTACTTC. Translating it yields CASSQDLTTPYEQYF.